This TCR beta chain was obtained from a study of Tregs in tolerant kidney transplant recipients. Study-level background: Related graft donors supplied nonmyeloablative bone marrow transplants, and mixed chimerism was transient. Study results and limitations: In tolerant patients, donor-specific Tregs outgrew total Tregs, suggesting antigen-driven expansion. Activated donor B cell expansion appeared to reveal the most relevant donor-specific TCRbeta repertoire.

The CDR3 runs 17 residues. CDR1 and CDR2 (germline): MNHEY, SMNVEV (reference sequence). V trimming: 1 base; J trimming: 2 bases; junction bases outside the gene matches: 7. In regard to this clone: Its specificity is unknown.

The data were produced by immunoSEQ multiplex PCR, yet TCRdb's version contains in-frame clones alone and is incomplete. This sample has some 66,000 clones, with just under 95% found just once. The chain recombines TRBV27 with TRBJ2-3; TRBD2 agrees at 9 bases. This receptor was taken from a human donor who received a combined kidney and bone marrow transplant. Sample: CD8+ T cells from blood, taken before the transplant. CDR3 in amino acids: CASSLWLAGRNTDTQYF. The DNA of the CDR3 is TGTGCCAGCAGTTTATGGCTAGCGGGGAGAAACACAGATACGCAGTATTTT.